Sequencing of this T cell receptor beta chain was carried out in a study of blood T cell repertoires in COVID-19. The assay was immunoSEQ multiplex PCR, and TCRdb's table has in-frame clones only and misses some. The profile shows about 400,000 clones, approximately 91% of them singletons. Cohorts were determined from participant-reported clinical history. Trimming took off 6 bases at V and 0 bases at J, with 12 bases between the two ends. The CDR3 has 15 residues. From germline, CDR1 is SGHTS and CDR2 YDEGEE. The source of this sequence is a woman between 40 and 55 years old with acute COVID-19. The specimen sequenced was PBMCs or T cells enriched from blood (not recorded which). V gene TRBV5-8 combines with J gene TRBJ2-2; D might be TRBD2 (6 bases). CDR3 region: CASNTEGTNTGELFF. CDR3 nucleotide sequence: TGTGCCAGCAACACGGAGGGGACGAACACCGGGGAGCTGTTTTTT.